This T cell receptor (beta chain) derives from a study of blood T cell repertoires in COVID-19. Study in general: Specimens from acute and convalescent COVID-19 originated in the United States, Italy and Spain. Sample material is recorded as cDNA or gDNA derived from T cells, B-cell-depleted T cells, or PBMCs.

Data came from immunoSEQ multiplex PCR; TCRdb stores just in-frame clones and leaves some out. The sample has 240,000 or so clones, about four fifths seen once. Seattle patient enrollment occurred during active infection, with longitudinal follow-up thereafter. In germline, CDR1 is SGHAT, CDR2 FQNNGV. This CDR3 contains 14 residues. The V end lost 1 base, the J end lost 5 bases, and 11 bases lay between the germline ends. The chain has TRBV11-2 and TRBJ1-2; D may be TRBD1 (5 bases). Material: peripheral blood. This TCR derives from an elderly woman with COVID-19, enrolled during active disease. In DNA form, the CDR3 reads TGTGCCAGCAGCTTAGTTAGGGGCACATATGGCTACACCTTC. Its translation: CASSLVRGTYGYTF.